This record looks at one T cell receptor (beta chain) sequence and its context. Time point described: technical triplicate 3. The CDR3 extends over 12 amino acids. Germline loops: CDR1 KGHSH, CDR2 LQKENI. Trimming took 0 bases from V and 5 from J, leaving 1 base between them. This sample is part of a study of neurological immune-mediated disorders. TCRdb reanalysed the 5' RACE reads using MiXCR and keeps one entry per CDR3 protein. The sample shows around 30,000 distinct CDR3 sequences, about 16% of them seen only once. The specimen sequenced was CD4+ T cells from blood. The source of this sequence is a female donor with HTLV-1-associated myelopathy (HAM/TSP). This sequence joins TRBV18 and TRBJ2-2; no reliable D call. This CDR3 is CASSPPTGELFF. The DNA for the CDR3 is TGTGCCAGCTCACCACCGACCGGGGAGCTGTTTTTT.